Listed below are T cell receptor beta chains from one sample, sequenced in a study of regulatory T cells in long-lasting Graves disease. TCRdb reanalysed the multiplex PCR reads using MiXCR and keeps one entry per CDR3 protein. The sample comprises 350,000 to 450,000 distinct CDR3 sequences, roughly 21% of which are singletons, and 14% rests with the top ten. The specimen comprised peripheral blood mononuclear cells (PBMCs), sampled when the disease was refractory, from a patient treated with antithyroid drugs. Receptors were obtained from a female donor with Graves disease. The CDR3 runs from the conserved cysteine through the conserved F or W. D genes are given only for firm matches. Size is stated for part of the rows, as once, few or many counts, or as a class when the clone is expanded.

V	size	D	J	DNA	CDR3
TRBV12-3/TRBV12-4	many	TRBD1	TRBJ1-5	TGTGCCAGCAGGAAACAGGGGGGCAATCAGCCCCAGCATTTT	CASRKQGGNQPQHF
TRBV2	many	.	TRBJ2-2	TGTGCCAGCAGTCCGAGATGGGGTACCGGGGAGCTGTTTTTT	CASSPRWGTGELFF
TRBV20-1	many	TRBD1	TRBJ2-5	TGCAGTGCTGTACAGGGGGCGGCCAGAGAGACCCAGTACTTC	CSAVQGAARETQYF
TRBV29-1	.	.	TRBJ1-5	TGCAGCGCTCTGATCCCGGGCTACCCTCCCGGACATCAGCCCCAGCATTTT	CSALIPGYPPGHQPQHF
TRBV29-1	.	.	TRBJ1-1	TGCAGCGTTGATACTACCTCGAGCCGCCGATTT	CSVDTTSSRRF
TRBV9	once	.	TRBJ2-4	TGTGCCAGCAGCGTAGACGAGGGCTTTGACATTCAGTACTTC	CASSVDEGFDIQYF
TRBV6-1	many	.	TRBJ1-5	TGTGCCAGCATTCGTCAGGACCTTTATAGCAATCAGCCCCAGCATTTT	CASIRQDLYSNQPQHF
TRBV27	many	TRBD2	TRBJ2-5	TGTGCCAGCAGCAAACCGGGACTAGCGGGAGCGACCCAGTACTTC	CASSKPGLAGATQYF
TRBV2	many	.	TRBJ1-5	TGTGCCAGCCATACAGGGAATAATCAGCCCCAGCATTTT	CASHTGNNQPQHF
TRBV7-2	many	.	TRBJ2-7	TGTGCCAGCAGCGGCGAGGGCAGGGCGTTGAGCGAGCAGTACTTC	CASSGEGRALSEQYF
TRBV5-1	.	.	TRBJ2-7	TGCGCCAGCAGCTTGCAGGGACCCCTAGTTGGCGAGCAGTACTTC	CASSLQGPLVGEQYF
TRBV4-2	.	TRBD1	TRBJ2-7	TGTGCCAGCAGCCAGCTGGACAGGGCTGCAGGCGAGCAGTACTTC	CASSQLDRAAGEQYF
TRBV27	many	TRBD1	TRBJ1-1	TGTGCCAGCAGTACCTGGGACAGGGTGGGCCAAGCTTTCTTT	CASSTWDRVGQAFF
TRBV11-2	many	.	TRBJ1-2	TGTGCCAGCAGCGCCCGGACAGACGAAATTAACTATGGCTACACCTTC	CASSARTDEINYGYTF
TRBV28	many	.	TRBJ2-6	TGTGCCAGCAGTGCCTGGTACAGACACTCTGGGGCCAACGTCCTGACTTTC	CASSAWYRHSGANVLTF
TRBV5-4	.	.	TRBJ1-3	TGTGCCAGCAGCTTCCAGGGGAGCTCTGGAAACACCATATATTTT	CASSFQGSSGNTIYF